This TCR beta chain was obtained from a study of neurological immune-mediated disorders. As for this clonotype: Antigen unknown. This may arise from a read error, as a much more abundant clone is one base away.

Study-level findings and limits: While HTLV-1-associated myelopathy showed the greatest TCR clonal expansion, multiple sclerosis showed the least, falling below healthy controls.

The CDR3 consists of 14 residues. TCRdb analysed the 5' RACE reads with MiXCR anew, one entry per CDR3 protein. The sample shows 60,000 to 85,000 distinct CDR3 sequences, roughly 4.9% of them seen only once. The chain combines TRBV12-3 or TRBV12-4 with TRBJ2-2; D is possibly TRBD1 (5 bases). The TCR originated in an older woman with multiple sclerosis. The sample comprised PBMCs. DNA of the CDR3: TGTGCCAGCAGTCTCGACAGAAACAACGGGGAGCTGTTTTTT. It encodes CASSLDRNNGELFF.